A selection of T cell receptor beta chains follows, all from one sample in a study of PD-1 blockade in classical Hodgkin lymphoma. Only in-frame clones appear in the TCRdb table, and some are missing; sequencing was by immunoSEQ multiplex PCR. In the table there are over 50,000 clones, roughly 73% of which are singletons. The material was peripheral blood mononuclear cells (PBMCs), obtained before the second cycle of nivolumab. The receptors were sampled from a human donor with classical Hodgkin lymphoma. The conserved cysteine and the conserved F or W are not part of the CDR3 here.

V gene: TRBV2
J gene: TRBJ2-7
CDR3 protein: ASTWGHSYEQY

V gene: TRBV7-6
J gene: TRBJ1-1
CDR3 protein: ASSGKGDTEAF

V gene: TRBV30
J gene: TRBJ2-5
CDR3 protein: AWSELGETQY

V gene: TRBV6-5
J gene: TRBJ1-1
CDR3 protein: ASSYLGVNTEAF

V gene: TRBV10-3
J gene: TRBJ2-6
CDR3 protein: AIRNDGSGANVLT

V gene: TRBV7-8
J gene: TRBJ1-1
CDR3 protein: ASSLGQGAGVNTEAF

V gene: TRBV7-9
J gene: TRBJ2-3
CDR3 protein: ASSLAGTLTDTQY

V gene: TRBV4-1
J gene: TRBJ2-3
CDR3 protein: ASSQRRQVDTQY

V gene: TRBV19
J gene: TRBJ1-5
CDR3 protein: ASKWAGSQPQH

V gene: TRBV9
J gene: TRBJ2-1
CDR3 protein: ASSVEGRGGGYNEQF

V gene: TRBV7-2
J gene: TRBJ2-7
CDR3 protein: ASMSGGSGGFEQY

V gene: TRBV5-1
J gene: TRBJ1-3
CDR3 protein: ASSLEGTGNTIY

V gene: TRBV5-1
J gene: TRBJ1-5
CDR3 protein: ASSIGTDEGQPQH

V gene: TRBV5-1
J gene: TRBJ2-3
CDR3 protein: ASSFSFDTDTQY

V gene: TRBV29-1
J gene: TRBJ2-2
CDR3 protein: SPLPHLLAGVDTGELF

V gene: TRBV30
J gene: TRBJ1-5
CDR3 protein: AWSIQYNQPQH

V gene: TRBV7-9
J gene: TRBJ2-7
CDR3 protein: ASSFLGPEQY

V gene: TRBV30
J gene: TRBJ2-1
CDR3 protein: AWSQGVTYNEQF

V gene: TRBV27
J gene: TRBJ2-7
CDR3 protein: ASSPRTGGLYEQY

V gene: TRBV5-4
J gene: TRBJ2-2
CDR3 protein: ASSLRGGTGELF

V gene: TRBV28
J gene: TRBJ1-2
CDR3 protein: ASSFTGVSYGYT

V gene: TRBV5-1
J gene: TRBJ2-7
CDR3 protein: ASSPVGRHEQY

V gene: TRBV30
J gene: TRBJ1-2
CDR3 protein: AWSGQGDYGYT

V gene: TRBV2
J gene: TRBJ2-5
CDR3 protein: ASSAAAFGTQY

V gene: TRBV7-3
J gene: TRBJ2-1
CDR3 protein: ASSFQGPNEQF

V gene: TRBV29-1
J gene: TRBJ2-2
CDR3 protein: SVLRGPDTGELF

V gene: TRBV30
J gene: TRBJ2-7
CDR3 protein: AWSEGAGGYEQY

V gene: TRBV5-1
J gene: TRBJ2-4
CDR3 protein: ASSLVLGNIQY

V gene: TRBV6-5
J gene: TRBJ2-7
CDR3 protein: ASRPGQGFYEQY

V gene: TRBV9
J gene: TRBJ2-3
CDR3 protein: ASSVREAADTQY

V gene: TRBV7-2
J gene: TRBJ2-7
CDR3 protein: ASSARPMEGAGEQY

V gene: TRBV19
J gene: TRBJ2-2
CDR3 protein: ASIPRTGLNTGELF

V gene: TRBV7-3
J gene: TRBJ2-3
CDR3 protein: ASSLRSLAVGDTQY

V gene: TRBV27
J gene: TRBJ2-4
CDR3 protein: ASSSTGAGTNQLG

V gene: TRBV2
J gene: -
CDR3 protein: ASSLRATYEQY

V gene: TRBV7-9
J gene: TRBJ1-2
CDR3 protein: ASSLALSVGTYT

V gene: TRBV30
J gene: TRBJ2-7
CDR3 protein: AWSGGVYEQY

V gene: TRBV7-9
J gene: TRBJ1-2
CDR3 protein: ASSLGTNYGYT

V gene: TRBV28
J gene: TRBJ2-1
CDR3 protein: ASSSRPREQF

V gene: TRBV7-9
J gene: TRBJ2-5
CDR3 protein: ASSLREETQY